These T cell receptor beta chains were read from a single sample in a study of cytomegalovirus exposure and HLA in healthy donors. The method was immunoSEQ multiplex PCR; TCRdb's version includes in-frame clones alone and lacks a portion of them. Here the sample spans some 160,000 clones, over 75% being singletons. Sequencing used PBMCs. The receptors shown here come from a woman aged 45 to 65 in good health and CMV-seronegative. Each CDR3 is given with its conserved first and last residue. The order of the fields is D gene, clone size, V gene, J gene, CDR3 protein, CDR3 DNA. A D gene is named only where the DNA matches it firmly. A row's size may be missing; if present it is once, few, many or a size class.

>-|few|TRBV5-1|TRBJ2-5
CASSWTVQETQYF
TGCGCCAGCAGCTGGACAGTACAAGAGACCCAGTACTTC
>-|-|TRBV28|TRBJ1-5
CASSQLDGTGERPQHF
TGTGCCAGCAGCCAATTGGATGGGACTGGAGAACGGCCCCAGCATTTT
>-|-|TRBV5-1|TRBJ2-7
CASSLDFPSYEQYF
TGCGCCAGCAGCTTGGACTTCCCCTCCTACGAGCAGTACTTC
>-|-|TRBV4-1|TRBJ1-1
CASSSRRGEAFF
TGCGCCAGCAGCTCCCGCCGGGGGGAAGCTTTCTTT
>TRBD1|-|TRBV18|TRBJ1-1
CASSLGQGNVNTEAFF
TGTGCCAGCTCATTGGGACAGGGGAACGTGAACACTGAAGCTTTCTTT
>TRBD2|-|TRBV4-1|TRBJ2-2
CASSPGWEGTNTGELFF
TGCGCCAGCAGCCCCGGGTGGGAGGGAACCAACACCGGGGAGCTGTTTTTT
>-|-|TRBV15|TRBJ1-3
CATSLRQAGNTIYF
TGTGCCACCAGCCTACGTCAGGCTGGAAACACCATATATTTT
>-|once|TRBV7-9|TRBJ2-1
CASNPIMTDEQFF
TGTGCCAGCAACCCTATCATGACAGACGAGCAGTTCTTC
>-|-|TRBV5-1|TRBJ2-1
CASSPAVGGNEQFF
TGCGCCAGCAGCCCGGCGGTAGGGGGCAATGAGCAGTTCTTC
>-|-|TRBV10-1|TRBJ2-3
CATPPAGRTDTQYF
TGCGCCACCCCCCCGGCGGGAAGGACAGATACGCAGTATTTT
>TRBD2|few|TRBV28|TRBJ2-7
CASSRRTSGEQYF
TGTGCCAGCAGCCGTAGGACTAGCGGTGAGCAGTACTTC
>TRBD1|-|TRBV4-3|TRBJ1-2
CASSQDGTGQVGGNYGYTF
TGCGCCAGCAGCCAAGACGGAACCGGACAGGTCGGAGGAAACTATGGCTACACCTTC
>TRBD2|-|TRBV27|TRBJ2-3
CASSLPTHLAGGRTSTDTQYF
TGTGCCAGCAGTTTACCTACTCATCTAGCGGGGGGCAGAACTAGCACAGATACGCAGTATTTT
>-|-|TRBV27|TRBJ1-4
CASSPTPGESTNEKLFF
TGTGCCAGCAGCCCTACCCCAGGGGAGTCAACTAATGAAAAACTGTTTTTT
>TRBD2|-|TRBV23-1|TRBJ2-3
CASSHGTSGDTDTQYF
TGCGCCAGCAGTCACGGGACTAGCGGGGACACAGATACGCAGTATTTT
>-|-|TRBV5-8|TRBJ1-5
CASSPGWGVGQPQHF
TGTGCCAGCAGCCCGGGGTGGGGGGTTGGCCAGCCCCAGCATTTT
>TRBD1|-|TRBV13|TRBJ2-7
CASSESWGQSYEQYF
TGTGCCAGCAGCGAATCTTGGGGACAGAGCTACGAGCAGTACTTC
>TRBD1|-|TRBV5-1|TRBJ1-2
CASSFDRGAGYGYTF
TGCGCCAGCAGCTTCGACAGGGGAGCGGGCTATGGCTACACCTTC
>-|-|TRBV27|TRBJ1-6
CASSLQTVNSPLHF
TGTGCCAGCAGTTTGCAGACAGTTAATTCACCCCTCCACTTT
>TRBD2|-|TRBV29-1|TRBJ2-2
CSAEGLAGAGRTGELFF
TGCAGCGCCGAGGGGTTAGCGGGAGCAGGCCGGACCGGGGAGCTGTTTTTT
>TRBD2|few|TRBV5-1|TRBJ2-2
CASSPFPGGPGGELFF
TGCGCCAGCAGCCCATTCCCGGGGGGGCCCGGCGGGGAGCTGTTTTTT
>-|-|TRBV5-4|TRBJ2-7
CASSLSTGWVGEQYF
TGTGCCAGCAGCTTGAGTACAGGGTGGGTTGGAGAGCAGTACTTC
>TRBD1|-|TRBV27|TRBJ2-7
CASSPQNPKQGIYEQYF
TGTGCCAGCAGTCCCCAAAACCCTAAACAGGGGATCTACGAGCAGTACTTC
>-|-|TRBV21-1|TRBJ2-7
CASSHYYRDRGSYEQYF
TGTGCCAGCAGCCACTATTACCGGGACAGGGGTTCCTACGAGCAGTACTTC
>TRBD2|-|TRBV7-9|TRBJ2-3
CASSLSVAGGGDTQYF
TGTGCCAGCAGCTTAAGTGTAGCGGGAGGGGGAGATACGCAGTATTTT
>-|-|TRBV9|TRBJ1-1
CASREGEGMNTEAFF
TGTGCCAGCAGGGAGGGAGAGGGTATGAACACTGAAGCTTTCTTT
>TRBD1|-|TRBV7-2|TRBJ2-7
CASSLGAGTGGYEQYF
TGTGCCAGCAGCTTAGGGGCCGGGACAGGGGGCTACGAGCAGTACTTC
>TRBD1|-|TRBV6-1|TRBJ2-7
CASSGQGYEQYF
TGTGCCAGCAGCGGACAGGGGTACGAGCAGTACTTC
>TRBD1|few|TRBV6-1|TRBJ1-5
CASSWTGIHQPQHF
TGTGCCAGCAGTTGGACAGGGATTCATCAGCCCCAGCATTTT
>TRBD1|-|TRBV30|TRBJ1-5
CAWSTGTGYMAQHF
TGTGCCTGGAGTACGGGGACAGGGTATATGGCCCAGCATTTT
>-|-|TRBV10-3|TRBJ2-5
CAISGWQGQETQYF
TGTGCCATCAGTGGATGGCAGGGGCAAGAGACCCAGTACTTC
>-|-|TRBV15|TRBJ1-2
CATSRTLQGTSGYTF
TGTGCCACCAGCAGAACCTTGCAGGGGACATCGGGCTACACCTTC
>TRBD1|-|TRBV9|TRBJ1-4
CASSVSGTGDEKLFF
TGTGCCAGCAGCGTATCAGGGACAGGGGATGAAAAACTGTTTTTT
>TRBD2|few|TRBV7-2|TRBJ2-5
CASSTRTSGGVETQYF
TGTGCCAGCAGCACCAGGACTAGCGGGGGGGTGGAGACCCAGTACTTC